The sequence of this T cell receptor (beta chain) was determined in a study of T cells after posttransplantation cyclophosphamide. From germline, CDR1 is SGHTA and CDR2 FQGNSA. The CDR3 sequence is 13 residues long. Trimming removed 6 bases from V and 7 bases from J; junction bases left unmatched: 6. TCRdb's table, derived via immunoSEQ multiplex PCR, lists solely in-frame clones and lacks some. The sample consists of about 66,000 clones, 93% of them appearing once. Comments on this clone: Its antigen is not identified.

Study conclusions and caveats: Later post-transplant blood repertoires were often dominated by donor CD8+ memory clones. Blood and skin or GI T cell repertoires showed limited TRB overlap.

The gene calls are TRBV7-2 and TRBJ1-2; 9 bases are shared with TRBD1. Sequencing was performed on PBMCs. The TCR was taken from a woman aged 25 to 39 in good health and a related stem cell transplant donor. CDR3 DNA sequence: TGTGCCAGCAGAACCGGGACAGGGCGTGGCTACACCTTC. Residues: CASRTGTGRGYTF.